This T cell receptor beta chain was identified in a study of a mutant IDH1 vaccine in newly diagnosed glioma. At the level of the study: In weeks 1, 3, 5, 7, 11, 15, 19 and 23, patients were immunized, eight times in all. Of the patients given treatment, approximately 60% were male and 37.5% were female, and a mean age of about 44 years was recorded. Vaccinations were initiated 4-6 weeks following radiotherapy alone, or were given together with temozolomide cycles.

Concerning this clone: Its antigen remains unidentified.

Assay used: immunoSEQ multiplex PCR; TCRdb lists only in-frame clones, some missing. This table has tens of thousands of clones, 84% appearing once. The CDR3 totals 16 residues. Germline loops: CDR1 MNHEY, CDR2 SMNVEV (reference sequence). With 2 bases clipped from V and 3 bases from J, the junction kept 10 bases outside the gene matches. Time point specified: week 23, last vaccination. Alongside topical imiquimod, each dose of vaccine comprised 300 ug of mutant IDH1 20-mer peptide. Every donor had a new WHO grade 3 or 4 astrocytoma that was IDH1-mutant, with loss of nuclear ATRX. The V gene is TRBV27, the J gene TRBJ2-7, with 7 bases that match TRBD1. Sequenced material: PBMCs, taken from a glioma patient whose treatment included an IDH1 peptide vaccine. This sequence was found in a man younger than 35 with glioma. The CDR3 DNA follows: TGTGCCAGCAGTTTAACTACAGGGGAAGGTTACTACGAGCAGTACTTC. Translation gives CASSLTTGEGYYEQYF.